The T cell receptor (beta chain) under discussion was sequenced for a study of sequential checkpoint blockade in melanoma. Study background: Arm A got nivolumab then ipilimumab; arm B the reverse, 1:1.

This clone ranks as medium-sized (0.01 to 0.1%). The protocol was immunoSEQ multiplex PCR, while the TCRdb copy is restricted to in-frame clones and leaves out a portion. The data show approximately 470 clones, with more than 9.5% seen just once and more than 35% held by the top ten. V lost 4 bases and J lost 5; bases outside the gene matches: 13. CDR3 length equals 16 residues. Germline V gives CDR1 SGHNT, CDR2 YENEEA. Treatment: randomized to nivolumab then ipilimumab (arm A) or the reverse (arm B). None of the patients previously received DNA-damaging chemotherapy. The J gene is TRBJ2-5, the V gene TRBV11-3; 7 bases are a match to TRBD2. Sequenced material: tumor tissue (inferred from file names), taken from a patient given nivolumab and ipilimumab in sequence. The origin of this receptor is a human donor with melanoma. The CDR3 coding sequence is TGTGCCAGCAGCTCCCTGAGCGGGACCGCGGCGGAGACCCAGTACTTC. It yields the protein CASSSLSGTAAETQYF.